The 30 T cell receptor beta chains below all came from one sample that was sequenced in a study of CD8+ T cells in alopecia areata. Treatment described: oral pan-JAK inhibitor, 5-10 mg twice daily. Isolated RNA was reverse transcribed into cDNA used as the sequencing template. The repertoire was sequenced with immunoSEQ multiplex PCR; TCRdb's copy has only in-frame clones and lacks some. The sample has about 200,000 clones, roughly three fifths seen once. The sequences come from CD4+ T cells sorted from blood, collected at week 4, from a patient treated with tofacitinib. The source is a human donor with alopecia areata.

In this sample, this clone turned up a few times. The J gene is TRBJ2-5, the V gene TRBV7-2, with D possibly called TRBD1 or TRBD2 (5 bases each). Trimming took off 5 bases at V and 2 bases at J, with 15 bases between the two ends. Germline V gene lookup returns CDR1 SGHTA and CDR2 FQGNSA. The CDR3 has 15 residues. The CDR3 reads CASSPTPGPQETQYF. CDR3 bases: TGTGCCAGCAGCCCGACGCCGGGGCCTCAAGAGACCCAGTACTTC.

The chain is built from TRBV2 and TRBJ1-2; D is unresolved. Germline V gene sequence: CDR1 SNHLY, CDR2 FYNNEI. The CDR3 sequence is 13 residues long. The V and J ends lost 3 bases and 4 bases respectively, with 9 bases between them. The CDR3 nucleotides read TGTGCCAGCAGTGAGGTGGGTAGCTATGGCTACACCTTC. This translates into CASSEVGSYGYTF.

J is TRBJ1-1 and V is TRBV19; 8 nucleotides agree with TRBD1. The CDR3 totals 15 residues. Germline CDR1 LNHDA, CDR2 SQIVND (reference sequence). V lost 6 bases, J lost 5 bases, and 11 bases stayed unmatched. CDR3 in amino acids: CASRQTTGAGTEAFF. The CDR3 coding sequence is TGTGCCAGTAGACAGACGACAGGGGCCGGTACTGAAGCTTTCTTT. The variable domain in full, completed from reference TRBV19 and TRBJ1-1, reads DGGITQSPKYLFRKEGQNVTLSCEQNLNHDAMYWYRQDPGQGLRLIYYSQIVNDFQKGDIAEGYSVSREKKESFPLTVTSAQKNPTAFYLCASRQTTGAGTEAFFGQGTRLTVV.

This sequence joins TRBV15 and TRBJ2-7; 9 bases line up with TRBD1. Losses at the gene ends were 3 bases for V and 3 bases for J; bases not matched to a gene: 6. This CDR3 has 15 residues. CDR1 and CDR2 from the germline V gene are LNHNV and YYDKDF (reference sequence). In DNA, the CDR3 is TGTGCCACCAGCAGTGGGACAGGGTTCCTCTACGAGCAGTACTTC. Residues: CATSSGTGFLYEQYF.

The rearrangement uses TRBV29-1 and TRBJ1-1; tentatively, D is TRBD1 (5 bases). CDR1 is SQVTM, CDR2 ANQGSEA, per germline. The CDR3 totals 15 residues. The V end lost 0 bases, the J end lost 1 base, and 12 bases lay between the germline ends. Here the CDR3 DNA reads TGCAGCGTTGAAGACGTAACGGGGACGAACACTGAAGCTTTCTTT. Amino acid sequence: CSVEDVTGTNTEAFF.

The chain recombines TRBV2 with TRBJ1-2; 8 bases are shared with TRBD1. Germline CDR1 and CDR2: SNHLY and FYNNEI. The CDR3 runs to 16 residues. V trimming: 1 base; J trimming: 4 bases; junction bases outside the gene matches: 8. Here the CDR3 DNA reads TGTGCCAGCAGTGAAGTGCAGGGGGCGCATCGCTATGGCTACACCTTC. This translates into CASSEVQGAHRYGYTF. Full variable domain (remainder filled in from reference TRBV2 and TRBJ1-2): EPEVTQTPSHQVTQMGQEVILRCVPISNHLYFYWYRQILGQKVEFLVSFYNNEISEKSEIFDDQFSVERPDGSNFTLKIRSTKLEDSAMYFCASSEVQGAHRYGYTFGSGTRLTVV.

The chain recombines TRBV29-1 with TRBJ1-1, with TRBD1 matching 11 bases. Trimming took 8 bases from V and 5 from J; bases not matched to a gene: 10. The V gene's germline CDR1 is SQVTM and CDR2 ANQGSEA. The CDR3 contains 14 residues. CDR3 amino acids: CSSSRGQGGTEAFF. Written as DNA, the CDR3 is TGCAGCTCCTCTAGGGGACAGGGGGGGACTGAAGCTTTCTTT.

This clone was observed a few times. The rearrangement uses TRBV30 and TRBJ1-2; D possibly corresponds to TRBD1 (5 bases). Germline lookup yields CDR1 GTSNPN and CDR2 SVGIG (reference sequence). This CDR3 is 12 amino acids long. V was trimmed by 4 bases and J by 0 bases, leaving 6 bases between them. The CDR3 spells CAWMTANYGYTF. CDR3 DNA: TGTGCCTGGATGACAGCTAACTATGGCTACACCTTC.

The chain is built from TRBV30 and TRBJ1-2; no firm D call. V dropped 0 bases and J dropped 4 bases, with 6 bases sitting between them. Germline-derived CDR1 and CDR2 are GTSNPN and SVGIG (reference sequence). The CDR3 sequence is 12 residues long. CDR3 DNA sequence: TGTGCCTGGAGTGTAACATTCTATGGCTACACCTTC. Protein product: CAWSVTFYGYTF.

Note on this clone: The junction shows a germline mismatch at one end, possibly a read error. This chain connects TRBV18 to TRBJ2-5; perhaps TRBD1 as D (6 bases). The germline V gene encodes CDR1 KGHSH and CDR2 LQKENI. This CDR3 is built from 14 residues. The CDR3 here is CASSPPQGQGTQYF. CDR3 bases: TGTGCCAGCTCACCACCACAGGGCCAAGGGACCCAGTACTTC.

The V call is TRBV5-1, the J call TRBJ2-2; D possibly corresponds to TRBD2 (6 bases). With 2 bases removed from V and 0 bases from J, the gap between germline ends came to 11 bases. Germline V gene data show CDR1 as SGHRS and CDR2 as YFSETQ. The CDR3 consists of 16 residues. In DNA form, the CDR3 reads TGCGCCAGCAGCTTCTCGGCGGGAACGAACACCGGGGAGCTGTTTTTT. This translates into CASSFSAGTNTGELFF.

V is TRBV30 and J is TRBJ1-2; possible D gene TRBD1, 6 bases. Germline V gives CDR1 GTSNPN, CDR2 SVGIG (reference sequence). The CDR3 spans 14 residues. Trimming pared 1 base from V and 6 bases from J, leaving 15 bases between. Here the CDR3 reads CAWSGIDRINGYTF. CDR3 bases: TGTGCCTGGAGTGGTATAGACAGGATAAATGGCTACACCTTC.

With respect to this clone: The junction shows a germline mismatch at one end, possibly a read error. This CDR3 is CASTLGRGGPDTQYF. In DNA form, the CDR3 reads TGTGCCAGCACCTTAGGGCGGGGGGGCCCAGATACGCAGTATTTT. The gene calls are TRBV7-2 and TRBJ2-3; 9 positions agree with TRBD2. The CDR3 has 15 amino acids. Germline values: CDR1 SGHTA, CDR2 FQGNSA.

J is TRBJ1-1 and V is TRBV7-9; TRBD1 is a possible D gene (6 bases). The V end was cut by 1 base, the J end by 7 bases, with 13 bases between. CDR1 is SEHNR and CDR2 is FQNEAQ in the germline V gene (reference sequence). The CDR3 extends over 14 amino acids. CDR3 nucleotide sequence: TGTGCCAGCAGCTTAGACACAGGGCCAGATGAAGCTTTCTTT. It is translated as CASSLDTGPDEAFF.

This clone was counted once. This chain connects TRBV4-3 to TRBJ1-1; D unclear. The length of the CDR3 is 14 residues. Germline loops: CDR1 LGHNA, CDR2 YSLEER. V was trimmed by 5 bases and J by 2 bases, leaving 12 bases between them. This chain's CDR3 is CASSKGRRNTEAFF. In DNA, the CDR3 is TGCGCCAGCAGCAAAGGACGGAGAAACACTGAAGCTTTCTTT.

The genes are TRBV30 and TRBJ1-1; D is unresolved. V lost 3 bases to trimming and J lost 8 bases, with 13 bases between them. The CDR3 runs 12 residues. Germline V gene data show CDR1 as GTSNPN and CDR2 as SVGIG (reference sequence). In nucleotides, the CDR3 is TGTGCCTGGAGAAACGTTGGAGTAGAAGCTTTCTTT. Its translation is CAWRNVGVEAFF.

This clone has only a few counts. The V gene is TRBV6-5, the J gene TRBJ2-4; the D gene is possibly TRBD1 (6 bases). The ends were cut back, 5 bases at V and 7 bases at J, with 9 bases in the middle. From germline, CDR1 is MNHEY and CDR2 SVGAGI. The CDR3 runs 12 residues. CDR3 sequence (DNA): TGTGCCAGCAGTACAGGGATGAACATTCAGTACTTC. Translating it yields CASSTGMNIQYF.

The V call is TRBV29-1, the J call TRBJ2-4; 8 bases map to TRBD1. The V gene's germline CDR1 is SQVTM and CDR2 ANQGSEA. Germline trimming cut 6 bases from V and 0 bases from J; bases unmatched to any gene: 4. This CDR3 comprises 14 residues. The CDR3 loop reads CSVTGDPAKNIQYF. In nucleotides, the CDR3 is TGCAGCGTGACAGGGGATCCAGCCAAAAACATTCAGTACTTC.

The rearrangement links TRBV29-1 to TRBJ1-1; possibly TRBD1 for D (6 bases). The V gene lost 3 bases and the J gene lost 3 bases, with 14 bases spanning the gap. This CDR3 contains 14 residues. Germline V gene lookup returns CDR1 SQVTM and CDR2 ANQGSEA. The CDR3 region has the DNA TGCAGCGTTGATCGGGGGCGGCAGGACACTGAAGCTTTCTTT. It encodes CSVDRGRQDTEAFF.

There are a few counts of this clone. CDR3 nucleotides: TGCAGCGTTGAAGACCCCGCGGTCACTGAAGCTTTCTTT. Its translation: CSVEDPAVTEAFF. This rearrangement joins TRBV29-1 to TRBJ1-1; D gene unclear. There are 13 residues in the CDR3. V gave up 0 bases and J gave up 4 bases, with 9 bases separating them. Germline loops: CDR1 SQVTM, CDR2 ANQGSEA.

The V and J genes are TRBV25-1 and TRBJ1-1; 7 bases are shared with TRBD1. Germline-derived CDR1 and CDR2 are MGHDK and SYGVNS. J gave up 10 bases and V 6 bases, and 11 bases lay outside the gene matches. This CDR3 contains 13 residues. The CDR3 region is CASSERSRDRAFF. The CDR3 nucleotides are TGTGCCAGCAGCGAAAGAAGTAGGGACAGAGCTTTCTTT.

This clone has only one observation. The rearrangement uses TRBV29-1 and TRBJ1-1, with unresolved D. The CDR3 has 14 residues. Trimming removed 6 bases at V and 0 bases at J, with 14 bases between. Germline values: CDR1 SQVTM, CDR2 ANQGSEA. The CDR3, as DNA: TGCAGCGTGGGCCCTATAGTCGTGAACACTGAAGCTTTCTTT. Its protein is CSVGPIVVNTEAFF.

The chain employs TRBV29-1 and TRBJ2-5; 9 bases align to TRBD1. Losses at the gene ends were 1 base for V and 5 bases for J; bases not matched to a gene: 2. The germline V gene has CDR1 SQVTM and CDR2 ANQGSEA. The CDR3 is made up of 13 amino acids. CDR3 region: CSVEVTGGETQYF. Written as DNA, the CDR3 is TGCAGCGTTGAAGTGACAGGGGGGGAGACCCAGTACTTC.

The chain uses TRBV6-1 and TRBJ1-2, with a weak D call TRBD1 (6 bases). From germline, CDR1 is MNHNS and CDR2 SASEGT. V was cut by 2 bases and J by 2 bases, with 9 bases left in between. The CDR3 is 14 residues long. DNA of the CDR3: TGTGCCAGCAGTGAAAACACAGGGAACTATGGCTACACCTTC. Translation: CASSENTGNYGYTF.

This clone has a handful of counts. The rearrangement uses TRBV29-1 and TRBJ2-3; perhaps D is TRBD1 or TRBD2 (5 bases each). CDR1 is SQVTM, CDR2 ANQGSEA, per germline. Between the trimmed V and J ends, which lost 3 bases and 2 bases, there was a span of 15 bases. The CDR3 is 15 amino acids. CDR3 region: CSVDGTRPSTDTQYF. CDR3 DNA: TGCAGCGTTGATGGGACGCGTCCCTCCACAGATACGCAGTATTTT.

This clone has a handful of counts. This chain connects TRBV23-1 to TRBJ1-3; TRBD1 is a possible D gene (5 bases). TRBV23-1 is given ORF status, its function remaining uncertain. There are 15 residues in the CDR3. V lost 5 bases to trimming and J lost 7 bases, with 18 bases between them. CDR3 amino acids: CASSAGGPRVNTIYF. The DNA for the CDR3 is TGCGCCAGCAGTGCCGGGGGACCTCGGGTGAACACCATATATTTT.

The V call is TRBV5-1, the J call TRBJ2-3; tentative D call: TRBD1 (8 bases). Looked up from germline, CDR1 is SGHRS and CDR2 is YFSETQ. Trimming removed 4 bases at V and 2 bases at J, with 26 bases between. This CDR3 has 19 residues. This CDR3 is CASSPTSVKRDRNTDTQYF. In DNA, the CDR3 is TGCGCCAGCAGCCCTACCAGTGTTAAGCGGGACAGGAACACAGATACGCAGTATTTT.

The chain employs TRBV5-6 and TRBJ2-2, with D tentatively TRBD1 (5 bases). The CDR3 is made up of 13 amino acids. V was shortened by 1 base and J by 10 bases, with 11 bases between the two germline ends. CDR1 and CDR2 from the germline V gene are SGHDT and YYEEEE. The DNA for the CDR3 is TGTGCCAGCAGCTTGTGGATCAGGGAGGAGCTGTTTTTT. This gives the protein CASSLWIREELFF.

CDR3 region: CASSPADMNTEAFF. DNA for the CDR3: TGTGCCAGCAGTCCCGCAGACATGAACACTGAAGCTTTCTTT. The chain is built from TRBV2 and TRBJ1-1, with D hard to call. V was pared by 5 bases and J by 0 bases, with 10 bases between. Germline lookup yields CDR1 SNHLY and CDR2 FYNNEI. The CDR3 consists of 14 residues.

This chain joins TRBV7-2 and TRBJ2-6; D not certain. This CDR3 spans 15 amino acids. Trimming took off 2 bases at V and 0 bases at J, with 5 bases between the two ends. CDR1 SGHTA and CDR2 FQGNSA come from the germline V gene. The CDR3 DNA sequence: TGTGCCAGCAGCTTAACTAACTCTGGGGCCAACGTCCTGACTTTC. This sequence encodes CASSLTNSGANVLTF. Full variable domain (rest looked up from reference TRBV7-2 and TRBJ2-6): GAGVSQSPSNKVTEKGKDVELRCDPISGHTALYWYRQSLGQGLEFLIYFQGNSAPDKSGLPSDRFSAERTGGSVSTLTIQRTQQEDSAVYLCASSLTNSGANVLTFGAGSRLTVL.